The T cell receptor beta chain under discussion was sequenced for a study of blood T cell repertoires in COVID-19. On the study more broadly: The origin of the acute and convalescent COVID-19 samples was the United States, Italy and Spain.

The data were produced by immunoSEQ multiplex PCR, yet TCRdb's version contains in-frame clones alone and is incomplete. The sample includes about 210,000 clones, more than 75% of them seen just once. The receptor was derived from a woman aged 35 to 49 with acute or convalescent COVID-19. Sequencing input: peripheral blood.

CDR3 nucleotide sequence: TGTGCCAGCAGCGTAGACCCCCCCCGACTAGCGGTCCTTGGGGAGCAGTTCTTC. This gives the protein CASSVDPPRLAVLGEQFF. The chain carries TRBV9 and TRBJ2-1; TRBD2 matches at 9 bases. This CDR3 spans 18 amino acids. The ends lost 0 bases at V and 10 bases at J; junction bases unmatched: 17. Germline CDR1 SGDLS, CDR2 YYNGEE.